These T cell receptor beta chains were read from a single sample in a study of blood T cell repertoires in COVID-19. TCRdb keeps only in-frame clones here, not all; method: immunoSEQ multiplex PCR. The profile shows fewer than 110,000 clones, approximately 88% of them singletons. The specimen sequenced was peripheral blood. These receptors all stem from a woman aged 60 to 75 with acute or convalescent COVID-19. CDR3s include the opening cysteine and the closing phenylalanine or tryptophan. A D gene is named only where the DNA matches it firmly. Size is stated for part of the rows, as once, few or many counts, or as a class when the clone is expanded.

TGTGCCAGCAGCTGGACCGGGACAGGGTTCTCCTACGAGCAGTACTTC	CASSWTGTGFSYEQYF	TRBV5-5	-	TRBD1	TRBJ2-7
TGTGCCTGGAGTGAACACAGGGGGCGAGCTTTCTTT	CAWSEHRGRAFF	TRBV30	once	TRBD1	TRBJ1-1
TGTGCCAGTAGTTCCTGGGGGGGACAAAATGAAAAACTGTTTTTT	CASSSWGGQNEKLFF	TRBV19	-	-	TRBJ1-4
TGCGCCAGCAGCTTGGGCGGACAAAGCTCTGGAAACACCATATATTTT	CASSLGGQSSGNTIYF	TRBV5-1	-	-	TRBJ1-3
TGTGCCAGTAGCTCGGGACAGCCAAATTCACCCCTCCACTTT	CASSSGQPNSPLHF	TRBV19	-	TRBD1	TRBJ1-6
TGTGCCAGTAGTAGCGGACAGGGCACAGATACGCAGTATTTT	CASSSGQGTDTQYF	TRBV19	-	TRBD1	TRBJ2-3
TGTGCCAGCAGCGCGGCGAATGAAAAACTGTTTTTT	CASSAANEKLFF	TRBV6-5	-	-	TRBJ1-4
TGCGCCAGCAGAGAGGCCCTAGTGACTGAAGCTTTCTTT	CASREALVTEAFF	TRBV10-2	-	-	TRBJ1-1
TGTGCCAGCGGTGGGGTAGCGCCTCTAAACACTGAAGCTTTCTTT	CASGGVAPLNTEAFF	TRBV2	-	-	TRBJ1-1
TGTGCCAGCACCCCCGACTCTAAAAACATTCAGTACTTC	CASTPDSKNIQYF	TRBV6-2/TRBV6-3	-	-	TRBJ2-4
TGTGCCAGTAGTACAGTGACAGGGGGCGTCGATGGCTACACCTTC	CASSTVTGGVDGYTF	TRBV19	-	TRBD1	TRBJ1-2
TGTGCCATCGGTCCCGGGAGCAATCAGCCCCAGCATTTT	CAIGPGSNQPQHF	TRBV10-3	-	-	TRBJ1-5
TGTGCCAGTAGTACCTCTGAGTTCCATGGCTACACCTTC	CASSTSEFHGYTF	TRBV19	-	-	TRBJ1-2
TGTGCCAGCAGACAGGGGATCTTAAGCAATCAGCCCCAGCATTTT	CASRQGILSNQPQHF	TRBV27	-	TRBD1	TRBJ1-5
TGCGCCAGCAGCTTGCAAGGATTGAGGGAAAAACTGTTTTTT	CASSLQGLREKLFF	TRBV5-1	-	-	TRBJ1-4
TGTGCCAGCGGGGGGAATCCTGGGACTGAAGCTTTCTTT	CASGGNPGTEAFF	TRBV3-1/TRBV3-2	-	-	TRBJ1-1
TGCAGTGCATGGGACAGGCGTGAAGCTTTCTTT	CSAWDRREAFF	TRBV20-1	-	TRBD1	TRBJ1-1
TGTGCCAGTAAGGGGAGGGGCATGAACACTGAAGCTTTCTTT	CASKGRGMNTEAFF	TRBV19	-	-	TRBJ1-1